This TCR beta chain was captured by sequencing in a study of blood T cell repertoires in COVID-19. Overall study: Researchers got acute and convalescent COVID-19 samples from the United States, Italy and Spain.

Study processing details: Counts of nucleated cells, estimated from reference gene primer amplification, were obtained. The data were produced by immunoSEQ multiplex PCR, yet TCRdb's version contains in-frame clones alone and is incomplete. D and trimming were read from the DNA, whereas the V and J calls and clone size are those reported in that table. The sample lists about 190,000 clones, roughly 87% occurring once. The V segment lost 0 bases and the J segment 4 bases; nucleotides outside the gene matches: 7. Per the germline V gene, CDR1 is MRHNA and CDR2 is SNTAGT. The CDR3 has 17 residues. The count of this clone is one. A Seattle source enrolled patients during active infection and followed them longitudinally.

V and J are TRBV6-4 and TRBJ2-3, with 10 bases lining up with TRBD2. The material sequenced was peripheral blood. The clonotype originates from a woman in her sixties with COVID-19, enrolled during active disease. This chain's CDR3 is CASSDSVASGGPDTQYF. CDR3 nucleotide sequence: TGTGCCAGCAGTGACTCCGTGGCTAGCGGGGGCCCAGATACGCAGTATTTT.